This T cell receptor (beta chain) comes out of a study of cytomegalovirus exposure and HLA in healthy donors (TCRdb year 2017). General notes on the study: A later analysis indicated that the roughly 120 validation repertoires were generated on the platform also employed for the roughly 730 repertoires of the first cohort. The study aimed to test whether cataloging public T cell receptors could reveal signatures of past pathogen exposure. High-throughput TCR immunosequencing, statistical association of individual TCRs with disease status, and machine learning were combined to predict cytomegalovirus infection status. Besides the first cohort of 666 subjects, a separate validation cohort made up of 90 to 150 different subjects was used.

The research as a whole found: The validation cohort had no HLA typing available for a later analysis, so co-occurrence within that cohort was assessed over all 130 or so repertoires. According to the authors, the approach could potentially be generalized to other disease states and immunological phenotypes. In vitro tests confirmed that a few of the cytomegalovirus-associated TCR beta chains recognize cytomegalovirus antigens. Of the cluster scores, roughly 95% were above 0 in a later analysis, which found that TCRs clustered in the first cohort also tended to co-occur in the 130 or so validation repertoires. The study gave a list of around 170 TCR beta chains associated with cytomegalovirus. Most TCR sequences were seen in very few donors, while some public TCRs were found in many individuals. The classifier was reported to diagnose cytomegalovirus status with high specificity and sensitivity in both the original cohort and the validation cohort.

Separate from the roughly 660-subject first cohort, the validation cohort of 90 to 150 subjects was the group to which the donors belonged. Library construction relied on the immunoSEQ multiplex PCR assay. The study's own analysis went as follows. A statistical classification framework was built to diagnose cytomegalovirus status from the catalog of TCR beta chain sequences. TCRdb retrieved this table from immuneACCESS and kept in-frame rearrangements only. Not all clones are present; in checked studies, unresolved V genes account for under half, and no reason is known for the remainder. V and J calls and clone size are those listed in that table; D and trimming were worked out from the DNA. The sample includes over 150,000 clones, with approximately 86% observed a single time. More than 2% of the sample lies in the top ten. The trim is 2 bases for V and 10 bases for J, with a gap of 21 bases between the germline ends. The CDR3 has 17 amino acids, counting the end cysteine and phenylalanine. Of all the DNA, just the CDR3 is kept, 51 bases in frame from base 1. In the germline V gene, CDR1 corresponds to KGHSH and CDR2 to LQKENI.

About this clone itself: Its cognate antigen has yet to be identified. Base qualities are not at hand, and no much larger clone is one base apart.

This receptor chain uses TRBV18 and TRBJ1-6; the D gene remains uncertain. What was sequenced was PBMCs. The receptor was derived from a woman younger than 35 in good health and CMV-seronegative. The DNA is TGTGCCAGCTCACCAATAAGGCCCCAGGATAATGACTCACCCCTCCACTTT. This sequence encodes CASSPIRPQDNDSPLHF.